These 8 T cell receptor beta chains came from one sample sequenced in a study of sequential checkpoint blockade in melanoma. Treatment of the sample: randomized to nivolumab then ipilimumab (arm A) or the reverse (arm B). Here immunoSEQ multiplex PCR was the method, and the copy in TCRdb shows in-frame clones only, minus some. The sample includes more than 20,000 clones, roughly 86% of them seen just once. Material: CD8+ T cells sorted from blood (inferred from file names), obtained from a patient given nivolumab and ipilimumab in sequence. The receptors originated from a human donor with melanoma.

This chain joins TRBV30 and TRBJ2-1, with D unresolved. Trimming cost V 2 bases and J 10 bases, with 21 bases left between them. This CDR3 comprises 15 residues. Per the germline V gene, CDR1 is GTSNPN and CDR2 is SVGIG (reference sequence). CDR3: CAWSITNISPGEQFF. The CDR3 DNA is TGTGCCTGGAGTATAACTAATATATCCCCCGGCGAGCAGTTCTTC.

This chain connects TRBV19 to TRBJ1-1, with D possibly matching TRBD1 (5 bases). Trimming stripped 9 bases from V and 0 bases from J, with 17 bases between. The CDR3 totals 15 residues. CDR1 and CDR2 from the germline V gene are LNHDA and SQIVND (reference sequence). In nucleotides, the CDR3 is TGTGCCAGCAGGGCCCCGGCCGGCGTGAACACTGAAGCTTTCTTT. Protein: CASRAPAGVNTEAFF.

J is TRBJ1-2 and V is TRBV30, with 7 bases identical to TRBD1. This CDR3 spans 15 amino acids. From germline, CDR1 is GTSNPN and CDR2 SVGIG (reference sequence). V gave up 0 bases and J gave up 6 bases; unmatched junction bases: 10. As DNA, the CDR3 is TGTGCCTGGAGTGTACGTGACAGGGTTTCGCATGGCTACACCTTC. It translates to CAWSVRDRVSHGYTF.

This clone was found once. The junction departs from the called germline gene at one end, perhaps through a read error. Other DNA sequences in the sample encode the same CDR3. J is TRBJ2-1 and V is TRBV7-2; 7 bases align to TRBD2. There are 15 residues in the CDR3. CDR1 and CDR2 from the germline V gene are SGHTA and FQGNSA. The CDR3 is CASSLDGLGPDEQFF. As DNA, the CDR3 is TGCGCCAGCAGCTTAGACGGACTAGGCCCCGATGAGCAGTTCTTC.

This clone came up once. V usage is TRBV28 and J usage is TRBJ2-7, with D maybe TRBD1 (6 bases). Trimming removed 3 bases from V and 6 bases from J, with 9 bases in between. The CDR3 totals 12 residues. Germline CDR1 and CDR2: MDHEN and SYDVKM. CDR3 DNA sequence: TGTGCCAGCAGTTTGAGCAGGGGCGAGCAGTACTTC. Amino acid sequence: CASSLSRGEQYF.

The chain carries TRBV2 and TRBJ2-2; 8 nucleotides align to TRBD1. Germline CDR1 SNHLY, CDR2 FYNNEI. The ends lost 4 bases at V and 3 bases at J; junction bases unmatched: 4. The CDR3 spans 15 residues. As DNA, the CDR3 is TGTGCCAGCAGTGCGGACAGGGCATACACCGGGGAGCTGTTTTTT. Amino acids: CASSADRAYTGELFF.

This chain connects TRBV28 to TRBJ1-5; no clear D gene. The CDR3 spans 14 residues. V dropped 2 bases and J dropped 4 bases, with 9 bases sitting between them. The germline V gene has CDR1 MDHEN and CDR2 SYDVKM. CDR3 bases: TGTGCCAGCAGTTTACCACAATTTAATCAGCCCCAGCATTTT. It yields the protein CASSLPQFNQPQHF.

CDR3 DNA sequence: TGTGCCAGCAGACCCGGGACCGGGCGGGGCGAGCAGTACTTC. This translates into CASRPGTGRGEQYF. V is TRBV27 and J is TRBJ2-7, with a weak D call TRBD2 (6 bases). The CDR3 is made up of 14 amino acids. Trimming removed 6 bases from V and 6 bases from J, with 18 bases in between. CDR1 is MNHEY, CDR2 SMNVEV, per germline (reference sequence).